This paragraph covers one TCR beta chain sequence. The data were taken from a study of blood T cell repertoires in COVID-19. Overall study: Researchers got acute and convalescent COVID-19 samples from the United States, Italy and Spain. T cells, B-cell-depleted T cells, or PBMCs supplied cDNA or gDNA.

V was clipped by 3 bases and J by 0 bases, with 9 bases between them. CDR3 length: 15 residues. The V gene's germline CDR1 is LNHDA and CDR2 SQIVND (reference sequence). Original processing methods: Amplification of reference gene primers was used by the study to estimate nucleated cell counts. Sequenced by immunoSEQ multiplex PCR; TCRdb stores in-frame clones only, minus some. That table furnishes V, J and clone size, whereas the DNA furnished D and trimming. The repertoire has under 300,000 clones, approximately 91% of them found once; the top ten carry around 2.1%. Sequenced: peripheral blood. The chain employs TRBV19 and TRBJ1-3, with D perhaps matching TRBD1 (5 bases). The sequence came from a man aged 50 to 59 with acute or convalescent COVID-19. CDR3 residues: CASSIRQSSGNTIYF. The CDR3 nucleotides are TGTGCCAGTAGTATCAGACAGAGCTCTGGAAACACCATATATTTT.